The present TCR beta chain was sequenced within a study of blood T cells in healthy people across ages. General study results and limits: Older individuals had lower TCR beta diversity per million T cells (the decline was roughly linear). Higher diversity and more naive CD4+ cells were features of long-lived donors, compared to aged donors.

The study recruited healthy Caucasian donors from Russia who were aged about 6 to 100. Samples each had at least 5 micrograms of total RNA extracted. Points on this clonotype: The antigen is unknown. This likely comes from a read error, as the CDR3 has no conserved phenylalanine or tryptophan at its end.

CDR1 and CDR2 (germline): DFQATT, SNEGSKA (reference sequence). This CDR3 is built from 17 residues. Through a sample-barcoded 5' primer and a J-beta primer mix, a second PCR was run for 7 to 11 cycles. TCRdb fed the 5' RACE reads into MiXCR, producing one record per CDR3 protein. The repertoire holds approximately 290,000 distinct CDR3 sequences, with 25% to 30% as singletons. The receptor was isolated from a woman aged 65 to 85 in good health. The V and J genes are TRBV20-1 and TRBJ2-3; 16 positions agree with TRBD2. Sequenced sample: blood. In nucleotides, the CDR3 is TGCAGTGCTGGAGAAGTGGGACTAGCGGGAGGGCGATATACGCAGTATCTT. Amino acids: CSAGEVGLAGGRYTQYL.